This T cell receptor (beta chain) was captured by sequencing in a study of blood T cell repertoires in COVID-19 (dated by TCRdb to the early 2020s). For context, the study as a whole: Samples from collaborators originated in the United States, Italy and Spain and spanned both the acute and convalescent phases of COVID-19. The prospective study material was composed of cDNA or gDNA derived from T cells, B-cell-depleted T cells, or PBMCs. Deeply sampled blood TCRbeta repertoires from subjects exposed to, actively infected with, or recovered from COVID-19 were included in the dataset. The repertoires were released in a freely available public database meant as a resource for research on the immune response to SARS-CoV-2. Samples came from the ongoing ImmuneRACE study (first 160 participants) plus 1,254 subjects from 6 global collaborators. A de-identified subject ID, COVID-19 status, age in years and sex were almost always included in the sample metadata. Where available, HLA class I and class II types were obtained from metadata supplied by the sample provider rather than from assay-based typing.

CDR1 is given as SGDLS and CDR2 as YYNGEE, both from the germline V gene. Taken from cysteine to phenylalanine, the CDR3 has 17 residues. This entry keeps only the CDR3 DNA: 51 bases, framed from base 1. V trim: 3 bases; J trim: 3 bases; unmatched bases: 12. The paper's findings and limits, for the study overall: Clinical and demographic metadata were provided uncurated, with the amount varying by source and participant.

TCRbeta CDR3 regions were amplified from genomic DNA by means of the immunoSEQ Assay, a bias-controlled multiplex PCR. The authors' pipeline ran thus. The number of nucleated cells in each sample was estimated by amplification of reference gene primers within the assay. To quantify the absolute abundance of each unique TCRbeta CDR3 rearrangement, sequence reads were collapsed and filtered. For each sample, productive Simpson clonality was calculated as the square root of Simpson's diversity index across productive rearrangements. This is the immuneACCESS table as TCRdb keeps it, with only in-frame sequences that have V and J called. A part of the clones is gone; compared with another copy, unresolved V genes explain less than half, and the rest is unexplained. V and J calls and clone size are those listed in that table; D and trimming were worked out from the DNA. The sample records about 160,000 clones, roughly 91% of which are singletons. Of the sample, approximately 4.6% is held by the ten largest clones.

On this clone itself: Its antigen specificity is not known. No base quality information exists; no much larger clone differs at one position.

Each collaborating institution followed its own protocols to collect whole blood in K2EDTA tubes. For TCRbeta analysis, collaborator samples were shipped as frozen whole blood, as isolated PBMCs, or as DNA extracted from either sample type. The source is a woman between 50 and 59 years old with acute or convalescent COVID-19. The specimen was peripheral blood. The chain uses TRBV9 and TRBJ1-2; 9 bases in the junction line up with TRBD1. CDR3 sequence: CASSGYTLRTGDYGYTF. The DNA reads TGTGCCAGCAGCGGATACACTCTTCGGACAGGGGACTATGGCTACACCTTC.